This T cell receptor beta chain was captured by sequencing in a study of blood T cell repertoires in COVID-19 (dated by TCRdb to 2018 to 2021). Turning to the overall study: The collaborator samples originated in the United States, Italy and Spain and spanned the acute and convalescent phases of COVID-19. The samples were drawn from the first 160 participants of the ongoing ImmuneRACE study and from 950 to 1,500 subjects provided by 6 global collaborators. Subjects who had been exposed to COVID-19, were actively infected with it, or had recovered from it provided the deeply sampled blood TCRbeta repertoires that made up the dataset. The prospective study material was composed of cDNA or gDNA derived from T cells, B-cell-depleted T cells, or PBMCs. Sample metadata almost always included a de-identified subject ID, COVID-19 status, age in years and sex. Where available, HLA class I and class II types were taken from metadata supplied by the sample provider and were not determined by assay-based typing. The repertoires were released in a freely available public database intended as a resource for research on the immune response to SARS-CoV-2.

Worth noting for this clone: What this receptor recognizes is not known. No much larger clonotype is one base removed from it; base qualities were not supplied.

TCRbeta CDR3 regions were amplified from genomic DNA using the immunoSEQ Assay, a bias-controlled multiplex PCR. As for the authors' bioinformatics: Nucleated cell counts per sample were estimated from amplification of reference gene primers within the assay. Sequence reads were collapsed and filtered to measure the absolute abundance of every unique TCRbeta CDR3 rearrangement. Productive Simpson clonality was computed per sample as the square root of Simpson's diversity index over productive rearrangements. Imported from immuneACCESS, the table was reduced by TCRdb to in-frame sequences with V and J called. These copies leave out some clones; in studies compared against another copy, an unresolved V gene accounts for under half, and the cause of the remainder is not known. That table gives V, J and clone size, and the DNA gave D and trimming. Present in this sample are over 150,000 clones, about 86% of which were seen just once. 29% of the sample is taken by the ten largest.

The collaborating institutions used their own protocols to collect whole blood in K2EDTA tubes. For TCRbeta analysis, collaborators shipped samples as frozen whole blood, isolated PBMCs, or DNA extracted from either of those sample types. General findings and caveats noted by the study authors: The quantity of clinical and demographic metadata differed by source and by participant and was supplied without curation.

From the cysteine through the phenylalanine, the CDR3 covers 15 amino acids. Here the CDR3 DNA is all that survives: 45 bases in frame from base 1. V is cut back by 4 bases and J by 3 bases, with 4 bases in the junction unmatched. As encoded in the germline V gene, CDR1 is SGHVS while CDR2 is FNYEAQ. This sequence originates from an older woman with acute or convalescent COVID-19. Recombination connected TRBV7-6 to TRBJ2-3, with 10 junctional bases fitting TRBD1. The sample taken for sequencing was peripheral blood. This receptor carries the CDR3 CASSWGQGWTDTQYF. The nucleotide sequence reads as follows: TGTGCCAGCAGCTGGGGACAGGGGTGGACAGATACGCAGTATTTT.